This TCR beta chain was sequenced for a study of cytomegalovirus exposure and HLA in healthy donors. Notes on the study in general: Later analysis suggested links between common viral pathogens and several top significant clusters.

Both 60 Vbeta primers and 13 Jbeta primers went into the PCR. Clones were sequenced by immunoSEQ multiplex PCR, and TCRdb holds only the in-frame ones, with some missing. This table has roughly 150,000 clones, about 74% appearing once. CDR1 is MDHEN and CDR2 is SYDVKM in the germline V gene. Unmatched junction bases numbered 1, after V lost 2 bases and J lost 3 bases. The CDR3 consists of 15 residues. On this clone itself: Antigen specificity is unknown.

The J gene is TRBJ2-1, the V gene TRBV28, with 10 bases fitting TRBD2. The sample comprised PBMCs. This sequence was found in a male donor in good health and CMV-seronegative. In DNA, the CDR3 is TGTGCCAGCAGTTTAGCTAGCGGGAGCTACAATGAGCAGTTCTTC. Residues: CASSLASGSYNEQFF.